Below are 23 T cell receptor beta chains sequenced from a single sample in a study of CD8+ T cells in alopecia areata. The treatment: oral pan-JAK inhibitor, 5-10 mg twice daily. As the sequencing template, cDNA was produced by extracting RNA and reverse transcribing it. Data came from immunoSEQ multiplex PCR; TCRdb stores just in-frame clones and leaves some out. The sample has more than 150,000 clones, roughly three fifths seen once; the top ten hold approximately 3.4%. The source material was CD4+ T cells sorted from blood, sampled at week 4, from a patient treated with tofacitinib. The receptors come from a human donor with alopecia areata.

This chain links TRBV23-1 with TRBJ1-2; D is unclear. TRBV23-1 counts as an open reading frame of uncertain function. This CDR3 comprises 12 residues. V gave up 7 bases and J gave up 1 base, with 7 bases separating them. The CDR3 sequence is CASIGDNYGYTF. In DNA, the CDR3 is TGCGCCAGCATTGGGGATAACTATGGCTACACCTTC.

The chain is built from TRBV18 and TRBJ2-7; 8 bases agree with TRBD2. The CDR3 spans 14 residues. Trimming removed 2 bases from V and 4 bases from J; junction bases left unmatched: 4. Germline CDR1 KGHSH, CDR2 LQKENI. The CDR3 loop reads CASSPLASGYEQYF. For the CDR3, the DNA is TGTGCCAGCTCACCATTGGCTAGCGGGTACGAGCAGTACTTC.

The V call is TRBV18, the J call TRBJ2-2; D unclear. In germline, CDR1 is KGHSH, CDR2 LQKENI. V lost 4 bases and J lost 6, with 9 bases in between. The CDR3 covers 13 residues. CDR3 DNA: TGTGCCAGCTCACGAGGAGAGGCCGGGGAGCTGTTTTTT. This translates into CASSRGEAGELFF.

A remark on this clone: Other nucleotide sequences in the sample specify the same CDR3. The chain combines TRBV5-1 with TRBJ2-2, with D maybe TRBD2 (5 bases). The CDR3 loop spans 16 amino acids. V was trimmed by 0 bases and J by 2 bases, leaving 11 bases between them. Germline CDR1 SGHRS, CDR2 YFSETQ. The CDR3 here is CASSLETGLNTGELFF. The CDR3 region has the DNA TGCGCCAGCAGCTTGGAGACCGGACTTAACACCGGGGAGCTGTTTTTT.

The CDR3 coding sequence is TGTGCCAGCAGTTTTCAGCGCGAGCAGTACTTC. Protein sequence: CASSFQREQYF. The chain couples TRBV6-5 to TRBJ2-7; D remains unclear. CDR1 and CDR2 (germline): MNHEY, SVGAGI. The CDR3 length is 11 residues. Deletions cut 4 bases from V and 6 bases from J, with 7 bases between.

V and J are TRBV5-4 and TRBJ2-5; D is unclear. The CDR3 has 15 amino acids. Germline V gives CDR1 SGHNT, CDR2 YYREEE (reference sequence). The germline V and J ends were trimmed by 3 bases and 4 bases, with 16 bases remaining between them. The CDR3 is CASSSMLGRRETQYF. CDR3 coding DNA: TGTGCCAGCAGCTCTATGTTAGGCCGCCGAGAGACCCAGTACTTC.

This clone appeared a few times. This rearrangement joins TRBV18 to TRBJ1-1, with D maybe TRBD1 (6 bases). V lost 5 bases, J lost 0 bases, and 10 bases lay in between. The CDR3 covers 14 residues. Germline CDR1 and CDR2: KGHSH and LQKENI. The CDR3 is CASSIDRMNTEAFF. CDR3 coding DNA: TGTGCCAGCTCAATCGACAGGATGAACACTGAAGCTTTCTTT.

V and J are TRBV29-1 and TRBJ2-3, with 9 positions matching TRBD2. The CDR3 extends over 16 amino acids. V shed 1 base and J 3 bases; nucleotides not matched to a gene: 8. Germline CDR1 reads SQVTM; CDR2 reads ANQGSEA. The DNA of the CDR3 is TGCAGCGTTGAAGCGGTAGCGGGGGAGAGGACAGATACGCAGTATTTT. This translates into CSVEAVAGERTDTQYF.

The chain is built from TRBV29-1 and TRBJ2-5; unclear D gene. Per the germline V gene, CDR1 is SQVTM and CDR2 is ANQGSEA. Trimming pared 4 bases from V and 5 bases from J, leaving 8 bases between. There are 11 residues in the CDR3. CDR3 residues: CSVGPSETQYF. The CDR3 nucleotides read TGCAGCGTTGGGCCTAGTGAGACCCAGTACTTC.

The CDR3 nucleotides are TGCGCCAGCAGCTTAACAGGGGAGAACACCGGGGAGCTGTTTTTT. Translating gives CASSLTGENTGELFF. The chain couples TRBV5-1 to TRBJ2-2; 7 bases line up with TRBD1. This CDR3 is 15 amino acids long. V lost 2 bases to trimming and J lost 1 base; unmatched junction nucleotides: 2. In germline, CDR1 is SGHRS, CDR2 YFSETQ.

The rearrangement links TRBV9 to TRBJ2-1, with 7 bases identical to TRBD2. The CDR3 has 18 amino acids. Trimming cost V 0 bases and J 1 base; bases outside gene matches: 10. Germline V lookup: CDR1 SGDLS, CDR2 YYNGEE. CDR3 coding DNA: TGTGCCAGCAGCGTAGACCCATTAGCGGGTAGGTCCTACAATGAGCAGTTCTTC. It specifies CASSVDPLAGRSYNEQFF.

The chain has TRBV12-5 and TRBJ2-1; no clear D gene. The ends were cut back, 0 bases at V and 4 bases at J, with 10 bases in the middle. Per germline, CDR1 LGHNT and CDR2 FRNRAP. CDR3 size: 15 residues. The CDR3 nucleotides read TGTGCTAGTGGTTTGGTATTAGTAGGGTACAATGAGCAGTTCTTC. Protein sequence: CASGLVLVGYNEQFF.

The rearrangement uses TRBV11-2 and TRBJ2-7, with D unclear. Trimming took off 0 bases at V and 0 bases at J, with 9 bases between the two ends. CDR1 is SGHAT and CDR2 is FQNNGV in the germline V gene. CDR3 length equals 15 residues. CDR3 coding DNA: TGTGCCAGCAGCTTAGAGGGCAGCTACTCCTACGAGCAGTACTTC. Translation gives CASSLEGSYSYEQYF. The whole variable domain, remainder taken from reference TRBV11-2 and TRBJ2-7, is EAGVAQSPRYKIIEKRQSVAFWCNPISGHATLYWYQQILGQGPKLLIQFQNNGVVDDSQLPKDRFSAERLKGVDSTLKIQPAKLEDSAVYLCASSLEGSYSYEQYFGPGTRLTVT.

This clone has just one count. The chain is built from TRBV25-1 and TRBJ1-3; perhaps TRBD1 as D (5 bases). CDR3 length: 16 residues. Germline values: CDR1 MGHDK, CDR2 SYGVNS. V gave up 8 bases and J gave up 0 bases, with 17 bases separating them. The CDR3 coding sequence is TGTGCCAGCGCGCCCAGCCAGGGATTCTCTGGAAACACCATATATTTT. Its translation is CASAPSQGFSGNTIYF.

The chain couples TRBV11-2 to TRBJ1-2; no clear D gene. Germline V gene sequence: CDR1 SGHAT, CDR2 FQNNGV. This CDR3 spans 12 amino acids. The germline V and J ends were trimmed by 4 bases and 3 bases, with 6 bases remaining between them. CDR3 sequence (DNA): TGTGCCAGCAGCTATACAGACTATGGCTACACCTTC. Residues: CASSYTDYGYTF.

In its sample, this clone was seen a few times. The chain couples TRBV4-1 to TRBJ1-1; 7 bases agree with TRBD1. This CDR3 has 18 residues. V shed 4 bases and J 3 bases; nucleotides not matched to a gene: 17. From germline, CDR1 is MGHRA and CDR2 YSYEKL. This CDR3 is CASSPLLGDRDEDTEAFF. The DNA of the CDR3 is TGCGCCAGCAGCCCCTTACTGGGTGACAGGGATGAGGACACTGAAGCTTTCTTT.

This sequence joins TRBV28 and TRBJ2-2; no clear D gene. The germline V and J ends were trimmed by 0 bases and 0 bases, with 8 bases remaining between them. Germline V gives CDR1 MDHEN, CDR2 SYDVKM. The CDR3 runs to 16 residues. The CDR3 here is CASSLWGVANTGELFF. The CDR3 DNA reads TGTGCCAGCAGTTTATGGGGTGTCGCGAACACCGGGGAGCTGTTTTTT.

This clone was seen a few times. This rearrangement joins TRBV2 to TRBJ2-1, with D perhaps TRBD1 or TRBD2 (5 bases each). The CDR3 spans 13 residues. The V end was cut by 5 bases, the J end by 4 bases, with 9 bases between. Germline CDR1 and CDR2: SNHLY and FYNNEI. The CDR3 sequence: CASSRDGYNEQFF. In DNA form, the CDR3 reads TGTGCCAGCAGTAGGGACGGGTACAATGAGCAGTTCTTC.

This clone was seen a few times. This chain links TRBV28 with TRBJ2-3; D remains ambiguous. The V end was cut by 10 bases, the J end by 6 bases, with 17 bases between. The CDR3 extends over 13 amino acids. Germline CDR1 reads MDHEN; CDR2 reads SYDVKM. The CDR3 protein is CAISRPGSDTQYF. As DNA, the CDR3 is TGTGCCATATCCCGACCCGGGTCTGATACGCAGTATTTT.

The rearrangement links TRBV6-6 to TRBJ2-6, with D tentatively TRBD1 (6 bases). The CDR3 runs to 13 residues. The ends were cut back, 11 bases at V and 0 bases at J, with 8 bases in the middle. Germline loops: CDR1 MNHNY, CDR2 SVGAGI (reference sequence). The CDR3 DNA follows: TGTGCCCCAGGGGTCTCTGGGGCCAACGTCCTGACTTTC. Protein: CAPGVSGANVLTF.

This clone was detected a few times. The CDR3: CTSSRGGPDTQYF. The CDR3 bases are TGCACTTCCTCACGGGGGGGGCCAGATACGCAGTATTTT. The chain links TRBV29-1 to TRBJ2-3; 8 bases align to TRBD2. The V gene's germline CDR1 is SQVTM and CDR2 ANQGSEA. The CDR3 totals 13 residues.

V and J are TRBV10-3 and TRBJ2-3; TRBD2 matches 10 bases. The CDR3 runs 16 residues. Losses at the gene ends were 4 bases for V and 4 bases for J; bases not matched to a gene: 8. Germline V gives CDR1 ENHRY, CDR2 SYGVKD. CDR3 in DNA: TGTGCCATCAGTGGCCCCAGCGGGGGGGCAGCAGATACGCAGTATTTT. Amino acids: CAISGPSGGAADTQYF.

This clone appeared a few times. The chain combines TRBV6-6 with TRBJ1-1; tentatively, D is TRBD1 (5 bases). This CDR3 region has 15 residues. Germline CDR1 MNHNY, CDR2 SVGAGI (reference sequence). V dropped 7 bases and J dropped 1 base, with 16 bases sitting between them. The CDR3 nucleotides are TGTGCCAGCAACACGGGGGGTCGGGGGAACACTGAAGCTTTCTTT. This sequence encodes CASNTGGRGNTEAFF.